The T cell receptor (beta chain) under discussion was sequenced for a study of cytomegalovirus exposure and HLA in healthy donors. CDR3 length: 17 amino acids. The germline V gene has CDR1 SGHRS and CDR2 YFSETQ. The ends lost 1 base at V and 3 bases at J; junction bases unmatched: 5. Amplification used 60 Vbeta primers and 13 Jbeta primers. The protocol was immunoSEQ multiplex PCR, while the TCRdb copy is restricted to in-frame clones and leaves out a portion. The sample shows some 130,000 clones, approximately 70% of them seen only once. This clone was detected only once. This TCR came from a woman between 55 and 75 years old in good health and CMV-seropositive. The V call is TRBV5-1, the J call TRBJ1-3, with TRBD1 identical over 12 bases. Sequences were obtained from PBMCs. CDR3 protein: CASSLTGQGAGGNTIYF. In DNA, the CDR3 is TGCGCCAGCAGCTTGACGGGACAGGGGGCTGGTGGAAACACCATATATTTT.